A single sample gave rise to the 32 T cell receptor beta chains below, sequenced in a study of cytomegalovirus exposure and HLA in healthy donors. Both 60 Vbeta primers and 13 Jbeta primers went into the PCR. The table came from immunoSEQ multiplex PCR; TCRdb's copy has only in-frame clones and leaves some out. This table holds about 200,000 clones, 80% to 85% found once. The sample consisted of PBMCs. The origin of the receptors is a woman between 45 and 60 years old in good health and CMV-seropositive.

V gene TRBV14 combines with J gene TRBJ2-3, with 14 bases lining up with TRBD2. V was pared by 0 bases and J by 8 bases, with 4 bases of the junction left unmatched. The CDR3 spans 16 residues. Germline values: CDR1 SGHDN, CDR2 FVKESK. CDR3 DNA: TGTGCCAGCAGCCAAGACAGGGGGACTAGCGGGGGTACGCAGTATTTT. Protein product: CASSQDRGTSGGTQYF.

In its sample, this clone was seen a few times. The genes are TRBV5-4 and TRBJ2-5; TRBD2 agrees at 13 bases. The germline V gene encodes CDR1 SGHNT and CDR2 YYREEE (reference sequence). The CDR3 is 17 residues long. The V segment lost 4 bases and the J segment 4 bases; nucleotides outside the gene matches: 10. Here the CDR3 reads CASSPGGLAGVLETQYF. Written as DNA, the CDR3 is TGTGCCAGCAGCCCCGGTGGACTAGCGGGGGTTTTAGAGACCCAGTACTTC.

The chain uses TRBV6-5 and TRBJ1-5; TRBD1 might be the D (5 bases). The CDR3 is 13 residues long. The V gene lost 5 bases and the J gene lost 7 bases, with 12 bases spanning the gap. CDR1 and CDR2 (germline): MNHEY, SVGAGI. CDR3 DNA: TGTGCCAGCAGTCCCTCGGGGGTACAGCCCCAGCATTTT. Its protein product is CASSPSGVQPQHF.

The chain employs TRBV19 and TRBJ2-3; 8 nucleotides match TRBD2. V gave up 6 bases and J gave up 3 bases; unmatched junction bases: 5. This CDR3 comprises 14 residues. Germline V gene data show CDR1 as LNHDA and CDR2 as SQIVND (reference sequence). The CDR3 protein is CASSWAGGTDTQYF. Here the CDR3 DNA reads TGTGCCAGTAGCTGGGCGGGGGGAACAGATACGCAGTATTTT.

Here the CDR3 DNA reads TGTGCCAGCTCAGAAAAGCGGGGGTTTTCCTACGAGCAGTACTTC. Translation: CASSEKRGFSYEQYF. The J gene is TRBJ2-7, the V gene TRBV18; the match to TRBD2 covers 8 bases. V gave up 5 bases and J gave up 1 base; unmatched junction bases: 7. This CDR3 region has 15 residues. In germline, CDR1 is KGHSH, CDR2 LQKENI.

This clone has only a few counts. The J gene is TRBJ2-3, the V gene TRBV9; possible D gene TRBD1, 5 bases. Germline V gene sequence: CDR1 SGDLS, CDR2 YYNGEE. V gave up 4 bases and J gave up 5 bases, with 14 bases separating them. CDR3 length: 14 residues. The CDR3 sequence: CASSLSGREDTQYF. CDR3 coding DNA: TGTGCCAGCAGCTTGTCAGGGCGCGAAGATACGCAGTATTTT. Filled out from reference TRBV9 and TRBJ2-3, the complete variable domain reads DSGVTQTPKHLITATGQRVTLRCSPRSGDLSVYWYQQSLDQGLQFLIQYYNGEERAKGNILERFSAQQFPDLHSELNLSSLELGDSALYFCASSLSGREDTQYFGPGTRLTVL.

This rearrangement joins TRBV29-1 to TRBJ1-1, with D possibly TRBD1 on 6 matching bases. In germline, CDR1 is SQVTM, CDR2 ANQGSEA. The CDR3 runs to 14 residues. V gave up 6 bases and J gave up 5 bases, with 19 bases separating them. The CDR3 loop reads CSVEPRQGKTEAFF. The CDR3 DNA sequence: TGCAGCGTCGAACCCCGTCAGGGGAAGACTGAAGCTTTCTTT. Full variable domain (remainder filled in from reference TRBV29-1 and TRBJ1-1): SAVISQKPSRDICQRGTSLTIQCQVDSQVTMMFWYRQQPGQSLTLIATANQGSEATYESGFVIDKFPISRPNLTFSTLTVSNMSPEDSSIYLCSVEPRQGKTEAFFGQGTRLTVV.

V gene TRBV7-2 combines with J gene TRBJ2-3; 8 nucleotides match TRBD1. The CDR3 loop spans 15 amino acids. Germline CDR1 is SGHTA and CDR2 is FQGNSA. The junction had 3 bases not matched to a gene; V was cut back by 4 bases and J by 0 bases. The CDR3: CASSSRDRSTDTQYF. The CDR3 DNA is TGTGCCAGCAGCTCCCGGGACAGGAGCACAGATACGCAGTATTTT.

J is TRBJ2-1 and V is TRBV5-1; 12 bases agree with TRBD2. Trimming at V came to 0 bases and at J to 7 bases, leaving 2 bases not matched to a gene. This CDR3 has 15 amino acids. Germline CDR1 is SGHRS and CDR2 is YFSETQ. This CDR3 is CASSLGLAGVNEQFF. The DNA for the CDR3 is TGCGCCAGCAGCTTGGGACTAGCGGGAGTTAATGAGCAGTTCTTC.

The V and J genes are TRBV5-1 and TRBJ2-1; D is undetermined. Germline-derived CDR1 and CDR2 are SGHRS and YFSETQ. There are 15 residues in the CDR3. Trimming shortened V by 2 bases and J by 0 bases, and 9 bases separated the two germline ends. CDR3 nucleotide sequence: TGCGCCAGCAGCTTTGATTTCGGCTCCTACAATGAGCAGTTCTTC. Translation: CASSFDFGSYNEQFF.

Only a few counts were recorded for this clone. CDR3 amino acids: CASSPLQGGSGWTQYF. In DNA, the CDR3 is TGTGCCAGCTCACCTCTACAGGGAGGGTCGGGGTGGACCCAGTACTTC. This chain connects TRBV18 to TRBJ2-5; a weak D match, TRBD2 (7 bases). V lost 3 bases, J lost 7 bases, and 21 bases lay in between. Germline CDR1 and CDR2: KGHSH and LQKENI. The CDR3 is 16 amino acids.

The chain has TRBV7-2 and TRBJ2-6; D call uncertain. The germline V and J ends were trimmed by 2 bases and 0 bases, with 11 bases remaining between them. The CDR3 length is 17 residues. Germline CDR1 SGHTA, CDR2 FQGNSA. CDR3 sequence: CASSLRGESSGANVLTF. The DNA of the CDR3 is TGTGCCAGCAGCTTACGAGGAGAGAGCTCTGGGGCCAACGTCCTGACTTTC.

The CDR3 loop reads CASSPAGNPLSYGYTF. The CDR3 DNA follows: TGTGCCAGCAGCCCCGCAGGGAACCCTCTCTCCTATGGCTACACCTTC. This chain links TRBV7-9 with TRBJ1-2; D is perhaps TRBD1 (5 bases). Germline CDR1 reads SEHNR; CDR2 reads FQNEAQ (reference sequence). V lost 5 bases to trimming and J lost 4 bases, with 20 bases between them. The CDR3 is 16 residues long.

V gene TRBV30 combines with J gene TRBJ2-7; 10 nucleotides line up with TRBD1. CDR1 and CDR2 from the germline V gene are GTSNPN and SVGIG (reference sequence). There are 12 residues in the CDR3. J gave up 12 bases and V 5 bases, and 10 bases lay outside the gene matches. The CDR3 here is CAWDLGTGDRYF. In DNA, the CDR3 is TGTGCCTGGGACCTTGGGACAGGGGATCGGTACTTC.

The V gene is TRBV6-5, the J gene TRBJ2-7; 11 bases line up with TRBD2. V shed 4 bases and J 2 bases; nucleotides not matched to a gene: 1. Germline CDR1 reads MNHEY; CDR2 reads SVGAGI. The CDR3 has 14 residues. CDR3 sequence (DNA): TGTGCCAGCAGTTTAGCGGGAGGGGCCTACGAGCAGTACTTC. It translates to CASSLAGGAYEQYF.

The V call is TRBV5-1, the J call TRBJ1-2; tentative D call: TRBD1 (5 bases). The CDR3 is 14 residues long. Germline CDR1 reads SGHRS; CDR2 reads YFSETQ. Trimming cost V 5 bases and J 2 bases, with 13 bases left between them. The CDR3 DNA reads TGCGCCAGCAGATCCGGGACTTTCAACTATGGCTACACCTTC. Residues: CASRSGTFNYGYTF.

The rearrangement uses TRBV5-6 and TRBJ1-4; 7 positions agree with TRBD1. V trimming: 4 bases; J trimming: 4 bases; junction bases outside the gene matches: 7. Germline CDR1 SGHDT, CDR2 YYEEEE. The CDR3 loop spans 15 amino acids. The chain's CDR3 is CASSQQGLGNEKLFF. CDR3 coding DNA: TGTGCCAGCAGCCAACAGGGGTTGGGTAATGAAAAACTGTTTTTT.

This clone has just a few counts. The chain couples TRBV5-4 to TRBJ1-1; 8 bases map to TRBD1. J was trimmed by 1 base and V by 3 bases; bases with no gene match: 2. CDR3 length: 14 amino acids. Germline V gene data show CDR1 as SGHNT and CDR2 as YYREEE (reference sequence). CDR3 sequence (DNA): TGTGCCAGCAGCTCCGGGACAGGGAACACTGAAGCTTTCTTT. Protein sequence: CASSSGTGNTEAFF.

The CDR3 DNA sequence: TGTGCCAGCAGCTTAGCTGCGACTAGCGGGTACACCGGGGAGCTGTTTTTT. Translation gives CASSLAATSGYTGELFF. The chain carries TRBV7-9 and TRBJ2-2; 10 nucleotides match TRBD2. Germline assignment: CDR1 SEHNR and CDR2 FQNEAQ (reference sequence). The CDR3 is 17 amino acids. V shed 0 bases and J 3 bases; nucleotides not matched to a gene: 4.

CDR3 in amino acids: CASRRGREGYNEQFF. CDR3 coding DNA: TGTGCCAGCAGACGGGGGCGGGAGGGATACAATGAGCAGTTCTTC. The chain couples TRBV2 to TRBJ2-1; TRBD2 agrees at 9 bases. This CDR3 has 15 residues. Germline V gene lookup returns CDR1 SNHLY and CDR2 FYNNEI. The junction had 7 bases not matched to a gene; V was cut back by 6 bases and J by 4 bases.

This chain joins TRBV11-2 and TRBJ1-5; no clear D. This CDR3 contains 13 residues. The germline CDR1 and CDR2 sequences are SGHAT and FQNNGV. Trimming cost V 0 bases and J 5 bases, with 5 bases left between them. CDR3: CASSLEADQPQHF. DNA for the CDR3: TGTGCCAGCAGCTTAGAGGCCGATCAGCCCCAGCATTTT. The full variable domain, completed using reference TRBV11-2 and TRBJ1-5, is EAGVAQSPRYKIIEKRQSVAFWCNPISGHATLYWYQQILGQGPKLLIQFQNNGVVDDSQLPKDRFSAERLKGVDSTLKIQPAKLEDSAVYLCASSLEADQPQHFGDGTRLSIL.

This chain joins TRBV19 and TRBJ2-7; no definite D call. Trimming removed 5 bases from V and 0 bases from J, with 11 bases in between. Germline CDR1 LNHDA, CDR2 SQIVND (reference sequence). This CDR3 contains 14 residues. The CDR3: CASSSQTSSYEQYF. The DNA for the CDR3 is TGTGCCAGTAGTTCTCAGACAAGCTCCTACGAGCAGTACTTC.

Note on this clone: Sequence at one end of the junction differs from germline and may be a read error. The V and J genes are TRBV30 and TRBJ2-6; 7 positions match TRBD1. CDR1 and CDR2 (germline): GTSNPN, SVGIG (reference sequence). This CDR3 has 18 residues. The CDR3 DNA is TGTGCCTGGAGTGCTCACAGGGGCCTGGGTTCTGGGGCCAACGGCCTGACTTTC. Amino acids: CAWSAHRGLGSGANGLTF. Filled out from reference TRBV30 and TRBJ2-6, the complete variable domain reads SQTIHQWPATLVQPVGSPLSLECTVEGTSNPNLYWYRQAAGRGLQLLFYSVGIGQISSEVPQNLSASRPQDRQFILSSKKLLLSDSGFYLCAWSAHRGLGSGANGLTFGAGSRLTVL.

The J gene is TRBJ1-6, the V gene TRBV10-3; perhaps TRBD1 as D (5 bases). The CDR3 is made up of 14 amino acids. Germline V gene data show CDR1 as ENHRY and CDR2 as SYGVKD. V dropped 4 bases and J dropped 4 bases, with 8 bases sitting between them. CDR3 bases: TGTGCCATCAGTGGGACATCTTATAATTCACCCCTCCACTTT. Its protein is CAISGTSYNSPLHF.

This clone occurred once. The rearrangement uses TRBV18 and TRBJ2-6; D may be TRBD2 (6 bases). The germline V gene has CDR1 KGHSH and CDR2 LQKENI. CDR3 length: 19 amino acids. The V end lost 3 bases, the J end lost 4 bases, and 22 bases lay between the germline ends. In DNA form, the CDR3 reads TGTGCCAGCTCACCGCGAGGGACTTCACCTGGGAAAGGGGCCAACGTCCTGACTTTC. It specifies CASSPRGTSPGKGANVLTF.

V gene TRBV7-6 combines with J gene TRBJ2-2; 9 bases fit TRBD1. CDR1 and CDR2 from the germline V gene are SGHVS and FNYEAQ. The V gene end was trimmed by 10 bases and the J gene end by 4 bases; junction bases not matched to a gene: 4. CDR3 length: 13 amino acids. CDR3 region: CATDRGGTGELFF. The CDR3 region has the DNA TGTGCCACCGACAGGGGGGGCACCGGGGAGCTGTTTTTT.

The chain uses TRBV2 and TRBJ2-5; no clear D gene. The DNA end lines up better with TRBJ2-7; the J call may be wrong. The CDR3 has 11 residues. Germline V gives CDR1 SNHLY, CDR2 FYNNEI. CDR3 nucleotides: TGTGCCAGCAGTGAAGGCTACGAGCAGTACTTC. Its protein product is CASSEGYEQYF.

The chain links TRBV6-5 to TRBJ1-3, with TRBD1 matching over 7 bases. In germline, CDR1 is MNHEY, CDR2 SVGAGI. The CDR3 contains 15 residues. The J segment lost 0 bases and the V segment lost 5 bases, leaving 4 bases of the junction unmatched. The CDR3, as DNA: TGTGCCAGCAGTCAGACAGGGTACTCTGGAAACACCATATATTTT. Protein: CASSQTGYSGNTIYF.

The chain joins TRBV5-1 to TRBJ2-7; 8 nucleotides agree with TRBD1. CDR1 and CDR2 from the germline V gene are SGHRS and YFSETQ. The CDR3 consists of 15 residues. V trimming: 0 bases; J trimming: 5 bases; junction bases outside the gene matches: 7. For the CDR3, the DNA is TGCGCCAGCAGCTTGGCCGGACAGGGAGCCGACGAGCAGTACTTC. It translates to CASSLAGQGADEQYF.

This chain uses TRBV6-5 with TRBJ2-3; 10 nucleotides agree with TRBD1. The CDR3 has 16 amino acids. J was trimmed by 2 bases and V by 3 bases; bases with no gene match: 5. Germline CDR1 is MNHEY and CDR2 is SVGAGI. CDR3 protein: CASSYTDRGPTDTQYF. DNA of the CDR3: TGTGCCAGCAGTTATACAGACAGGGGGCCCACAGATACGCAGTATTTT.

The chain is built from TRBV5-6 and TRBJ1-2; D is undetermined. The germline V gene has CDR1 SGHDT and CDR2 YYEEEE. Trimming left V 2 bases short and J 2 bases short, with 7 bases between. The CDR3 is 13 residues long. The CDR3 DNA follows: TGTGCCAGCAGCTTCCAAGAGAACTATGGCTACACCTTC. It translates to CASSFQENYGYTF. The variable domain in full, with the rest retrieved from reference TRBV5-6 and TRBJ1-2, is DAGVTQSPTHLIKTRGQQVTLRCSPKSGHDTVSWYQQALGQGPQFIFQYYEEEERQRGNFPDRFSGHQFPNYSSELNVNALLLGDSALYLCASSFQENYGYTFGSGTRLTVV.

V usage is TRBV19 and J usage is TRBJ2-3, with D perhaps TRBD2 (6 bases). The CDR3 has 14 residues. V was shortened by 5 bases and J by 3 bases, with 12 bases between the two germline ends. Germline CDR1 and CDR2: LNHDA and SQIVND (reference sequence). CDR3 loop: CASSLSGVTDTQYF. CDR3 DNA sequence: TGTGCCAGTAGTTTGTCGGGAGTTACAGATACGCAGTATTTT. The entire variable domain, with the rest obtained from reference TRBV19 and TRBJ2-3, is as follows: DGGITQSPKYLFRKEGQNVTLSCEQNLNHDAMYWYRQDPGQGLRLIYYSQIVNDFQKGDIAEGYSVSREKKESFPLTVTSAQKNPTAFYLCASSLSGVTDTQYFGPGTRLTVL.